A selection of T cell receptor beta chains follows, all from one sample in a study of cytomegalovirus exposure and HLA in healthy donors. The data were produced by immunoSEQ multiplex PCR, yet TCRdb's version contains in-frame clones alone and is incomplete. The table has about 84,000 clones, roughly 64% seen once; the top ten hold 15%. Input material: PBMCs. Every receptor here comes from a woman aged 40 to 49 in good health and CMV-seropositive. The conserved cysteine and the conserved F or W are not part of the CDR3 here. D genes are given only for firm matches.

TRBV11-2	NA	TRBJ1-2	ASSPLSQGDA
TRBV5-1	TRBD1	TRBJ2-1	ASSFQQGSGEQF
TRBV6-5	TRBD2	TRBJ2-7	ASSKNSGLPYEQY
TRBV15	TRBD2	TRBJ2-1	ATSASSGSGNEQF
TRBV5-6	NA	TRBJ1-1	ASTLSGGAEAF
TRBV19	TRBD2	TRBJ2-1	ASSIGASGSNEQF
TRBV5-1	NA	TRBJ2-2	ASSSDRNTGELF
TRBV28	NA	TRBJ2-7	ASTPARLPYEQY
TRBV27	NA	TRBJ2-2	ATTGCPTGELF
TRBV2	NA	TRBJ2-7	ASRALYEQY
TRBV27	NA	TRBJ1-5	ASSSNQYQPQH
TRBV2	NA	TRBJ2-2	ASSPIVETGELF
TRBV5-1	TRBD1	TRBJ1-1	ASSLEPGTANTEAF
TRBV4-3	NA	TRBJ1-3	ASSQLGGSGNTIY
TRBV28	TRBD1	TRBJ1-2	ASGQDYGYT
TRBV5-4	TRBD2	TRBJ2-6	ASSSGLAGAYSGANVLT
TRBV28	TRBD2	TRBJ2-1	ASSSGLAGSYNEQF
TRBV29-1	NA	TRBJ2-7	SVIPLVQGHYEQY
TRBV4-1	NA	TRBJ1-2	ASSHPDPGDYGYT
TRBV2	NA	TRBJ1-4	ATRGGAGEKLF
TRBV5-4	NA	TRBJ2-3	ASSIRADTQY
TRBV7-2	TRBD1	TRBJ2-7	ASSLRTGQNYEQY
TRBV4-3	NA	TRBJ2-2	ASNDSPGGELF
TRBV7-2	TRBD1	TRBJ1-1	ASSIRGVYTEAF
TRBV7-2	TRBD2	TRBJ2-5	ASSPGLVEETQY
TRBV19	TRBD1	TRBJ2-5	ASTGTGGVRETQY
TRBV5-1	TRBD2	TRBJ2-1	ASSLEASGNEQF
TRBV14	NA	TRBJ2-1	ASSQVRGSYNEQF
TRBV9	TRBD1	TRBJ1-4	ASSVTGGLGGEKLF
TRBV4-2	TRBD1	TRBJ1-1	ASSQWGQGDMNTEAF
TRBV7-6	TRBD1	TRBJ2-7	ASSVNRGDEQY
TRBV5-8	TRBD1	TRBJ1-1	ASSQPGQGNTEAF
TRBV19	NA	TRBJ2-7	ASSKRPGREQY
TRBV6-1	TRBD1	TRBJ2-6	AGTGGFSGANVLT
TRBV7-9	NA	TRBJ2-3	ASSLNRGAFTDTQY
TRBV14	NA	TRBJ2-7	ASSQGSGYEQY
TRBV7-9	TRBD2	TRBJ2-2	ASSLPPTSGSPPGELF